This paragraph covers one T cell receptor beta chain sequence. Its recognized antigen is unknown. No per-base quality is available; no much larger clone lies one base away. The data were taken from a study of shared clonotypes between healthy human individuals (dated by TCRdb to 2018 to 2021). Context from the whole study: A few men and two women, aged 18 to 49 years, made up the cohort. To estimate repertoire size and how much clonotype sharing occurs between individuals, the study deeply sequenced the blood TCR repertoires of 5 or 6 healthy adults. Different laboratories and diverse techniques were used to prepare libraries and sequence TCR repertoires, to increase sequencing depth and limit assay-specific biases. Between about 0.85 and 10 billion PBMCs per donor were obtained by leukapheresis.

Healthy HIV-negative adults with no recently reported acute infections or vaccinations were included as donors. All donors were Caucasian adults living in Nashville, Tennessee, USA. For unsorted samples, tens of millions of PBMCs were counted, and genomic DNA was extracted using the QIAamp DNA Blood Mini kit. Blood was collected by leukapheresis, and PBMCs were isolated by Ficoll-Histopaque density gradient centrifugation and then cryopreserved in liquid nitrogen vapor phase. Paper-wide results and their limitations: Pairwise subsampling led to the expectation that sequencing depth would affect the degree of clonotype sharing among donors. Because the study included a small number of donors, the genetic and exposure-history diversity represented was limited. Only blood was sampled, and tissue TCR repertoires likely differ from those in blood.

Using the deep immunoSEQ assay, multiplex PCR amplified TCR CDR3 regions from genomic DNA. Extracted genomic DNA from each cell subset was spread evenly across all wells of several immunoSEQ 96-well plates, with each plate serving as a replicate. For unsorted PBMC, each replicate PCR was loaded with approximately 330 ng genomic DNA, equivalent to approximately 33,000 T cell genomes. Genomic DNA from unsorted PBMC was sequenced over ten immunoSEQ deep assay plates. Purified libraries were quantified with a Qubit 3.0 fluorometer, sized on a Bioanalyzer 2100, and re-quantified with the KAPA Library Quantification kit. Each immunoSEQ 96-well plate was sequenced on its own single-read 150-cycle Illumina NextSeq 550 flow cell. In the authors' own workflow: Because only junctional sequences without quality scores were contained in the immunoSEQ output, filtering matching that applied to full-length reads could not be performed. Sequences were annotated with PyIR, a Python wrapper for IgBLAST v1.9, and V/J genes and CDR3 were assigned using IMGT germline references. Reads were removed for weak V/J assignments (E-value above 1e-6), missing CDR3, stop codons, out-of-frame junctions, or ambiguous translated residues. V3J clonotypes were defined by identical inferred V gene, J gene, and CDR3 amino acid sequence. The percentage overlap between two repertoires was calculated by dividing the number of shared unique clonotypes by the size of the smaller repertoire. RTK rarefaction, the Chao1 estimator, and Recon v2.1 estimates of unobserved clonotypes were used to assess repertoire richness. TCRdb provides this immuneACCESS table in a form limited to in-frame rearrangements. Some clones are lacking; in checked studies, under half of them reflect an unresolved V gene, and why the rest are absent is not known. For V, J and clone size, that table is used; D and trimming come from the DNA. This sample is represented by roughly 480,000 clones; 79% of them were singletons. Jointly, the top ten make up 12% of the sample.

Per the germline V gene (reference sequence), MNHEY is the CDR1 and SMNVEV is the CDR2. Measured from the cysteine to the phenylalanine, the CDR3 is 11 residues long. The CDR3 DNA has 33 bases and is translated from base 1. Deletion took 6 bases off V and 8 bases off J, with a span of 8 bases between the germline ends. This clonotype was sampled from a woman aged 40 to 50 in good health. Some clones in this sample may be carry-over from other donors' samples. The chain is made from TRBV27 and TRBJ2-1, with the D gene not clear enough to name. The specimen sequenced was PBMCs. The base sequence is TGTGCCAGCAGCTCCCTCGATGAGCAGTTCTTC. Translated, this is CASSSLDEQFF.